The 30 T cell receptor beta chains below come from one sample, sequenced in a study of CD8 T cells in ankylosing spondylitis. TCRdb reprocessed the 5' RACE reads with MiXCR, giving one entry per CDR3 protein. The table records about 240,000 distinct CDR3 sequences, about 24% of them present only once. Material for sequencing was blood, either unsorted or a sorted T cell fraction (not recorded which). These receptors were taken from a male donor with ankylosing spondylitis or in good health (not recorded which).

The rearrangement uses TRBV2 and TRBJ2-7; the D is unclear. CDR3 length: 13 residues. V gave up 4 bases and J gave up 2 bases, with 9 bases separating them. The germline V gene has CDR1 SNHLY and CDR2 FYNNEI. CDR3 coding DNA: TGTGCCAGCAGTGTTGCGGTCCCCTACGAGCAGTACTTC. Its protein product is CASSVAVPYEQYF.

The V call is TRBV12-3 or TRBV12-4, the J call TRBJ2-6; D possibly corresponds to TRBD2 (5 bases). V dropped 2 bases and J dropped 3 bases, with 5 bases sitting between them. The CDR3 spans 14 residues. The CDR3 nucleotides are TGTGCCAGCAGTTTACGGGGTGGGGCCAACGTCCTGACTTTC. Its translation: CASSLRGGANVLTF.

This clonotype was found many times. V and J are TRBV12-3 or TRBV12-4 and TRBJ1-1; D uncertain. The CDR3 is 12 residues long. V was clipped by 4 bases and J by 4 bases, with 7 bases between them. CDR3 sequence reads: CASSWTTTEAFF. CDR3 bases: TGTGCCAGCAGTTGGACTACCACTGAAGCTTTCTTT.

This clonotype occurred many times. The chain has TRBV6-1 and TRBJ2-5, with D perhaps TRBD1 (5 bases). This CDR3 is built from 13 residues. The V end lost 5 bases, the J end lost 3 bases, and 10 bases lay between the germline ends. Looked up from germline, CDR1 is MNHNS and CDR2 is SASEGT. CDR3 sequence: CASSRGREETQYF. In nucleotides, the CDR3 is TGTGCCAGCAGTAGGGGCCGTGAAGAGACCCAGTACTTC.

The sample holds a few counts of this clonotype. In DNA, the CDR3 is TGTGCCAGCAGGTTTGGTAATCTCGATGAGCAGTTCTTC. It yields the protein CASRFGNLDEQFF. The chain is built from TRBV11-2 and TRBJ2-1; no clear D. The CDR3 runs to 13 residues. V was cut by 6 bases and J by 8 bases, with 14 bases left in between. CDR1 and CDR2 from the germline V gene are SGHAT and FQNNGV.

The V call is TRBV20-1, the J call TRBJ1-1, with a tentative D call TRBD1 (6 bases). V lost 0 bases, J lost 1 base, and 18 bases lay in between. This CDR3 comprises 17 residues. Germline V gene sequence: CDR1 DFQATT, CDR2 SNEGSKA (reference sequence). The CDR3 reads CSARDDRMVGTNTEAFF. The CDR3 bases are TGCAGTGCTAGAGACGACAGGATGGTCGGGACGAACACTGAAGCTTTCTTT.

The genes are TRBV29-1 and TRBJ2-5; 8 bases agree with TRBD2. The CDR3 covers 13 residues. Germline V gene data show CDR1 as SQVTM and CDR2 as ANQGSEA. The V gene end was trimmed by 7 bases and the J gene end by 4 bases; junction bases not matched to a gene: 8. The CDR3 sequence is CSAIGGGLETQYF. The CDR3 coding sequence is TGCAGCGCCATCGGCGGGGGGTTAGAGACCCAGTACTTC.

This clonotype occurred many times. The J gene is TRBJ2-3, the V gene TRBV2; no definite D call. The CDR3 is made up of 13 amino acids. V lost 7 bases and J 0 bases, leaving 8 bases between the germline ends. Germline CDR1 reads SNHLY; CDR2 reads FYNNEI. In nucleotides, the CDR3 is TGTGCCAGCAACTTGTACAGCACAGATACGCAGTATTTT. Residues: CASNLYSTDTQYF.

The rearrangement joins TRBV29-1 to TRBJ2-7; D may correspond to TRBD1 or TRBD2 (5 bases each). From germline, CDR1 is SQVTM and CDR2 ANQGSEA. The length of the CDR3 is 12 residues. V was trimmed by 4 bases and J by 5 bases, leaving 12 bases between them. The CDR3 DNA sequence: TGCAGCGTTGTTGGGGACCTCCACGAGCAGTACTTC. This encodes CSVVGDLHEQYF.

This clonotype was observed a handful of times. This rearrangement joins TRBV20-1 to TRBJ1-4; D not resolved. The CDR3 covers 14 residues. Germline loops: CDR1 DFQATT, CDR2 SNEGSKA (reference sequence). Trimming took off 6 bases at V and 6 bases at J, with 17 bases between the two ends. As DNA, the CDR3 is TGCAGTGCCAAGATACGCCCTAGGGATGAAAAACTGTTTTTT. It codes for CSAKIRPRDEKLFF.

V and J are TRBV20-1 and TRBJ2-7, with D maybe TRBD1 (6 bases). This CDR3 is built from 15 residues. V lost 0 bases and J lost 2, with 14 bases in between. Germline V gene lookup returns CDR1 DFQATT and CDR2 SNEGSKA (reference sequence). CDR3 in DNA: TGCAGTGCTAGAGATCATGAGACAGGAGCCTACGAGCAGTACTTC. The encoded protein is CSARDHETGAYEQYF.

This clonotype appeared many times. The chain links TRBV11-2 to TRBJ2-7, with a weak D call TRBD2 (6 bases). Germline V gene data show CDR1 as SGHAT and CDR2 as FQNNGV. Trimming cost V 2 bases and J 4 bases, with 15 bases left between them. The CDR3 has 15 residues. CDR3 nucleotides: TGTGCCAGCAGCTTAACCCGGGACTCTGTATACGAGCAGTACTTC. As protein: CASSLTRDSVYEQYF.

This chain uses TRBV10-3 with TRBJ2-3, with 11 bases fitting TRBD2. V lost 2 bases to trimming and J lost 5 bases; unmatched junction nucleotides: 12. The CDR3 is made up of 18 amino acids. Germline V gene lookup returns CDR1 ENHRY and CDR2 SYGVKD. CDR3 in amino acids: CAISEVVAGGRSVDTQYF. For the CDR3, the DNA is TGTGCCATCAGTGAGGTGGTAGCGGGGGGGAGGTCGGTAGATACGCAGTATTTT.

Many counts were recorded for this clonotype. The gene calls are TRBV20-1 and TRBJ2-7; 7 bases line up with TRBD1. The J segment lost 5 bases and the V segment lost 4 bases, leaving 8 bases of the junction unmatched. The V gene's germline CDR1 is DFQATT and CDR2 SNEGSKA (reference sequence). CDR3 length equals 13 residues. DNA for the CDR3: TGCAGTGCTAACCGACAGGGTCTCCACGAGCAGTACTTC. It codes for CSANRQGLHEQYF.

On this clonotype: Being one base from a much bigger clone, this may be a read error. This chain uses TRBV3-1 with TRBJ2-5; D is uncertain. CDR1 is LGHDT and CDR2 is YNNKEL in the germline V gene (reference sequence). The CDR3 contains 11 residues. Deletions cut 0 bases from V and 4 bases from J, with 0 bases between. CDR3 nucleotides: TGTGCCAGCAGCCAAGAAGAGACCCAGTACTTC. It translates to CASSQEETQYF.

The chain recombines TRBV20-1 with TRBJ1-2; D is perhaps TRBD1 (5 bases). CDR1 and CDR2 from the germline V gene are DFQATT and SNEGSKA (reference sequence). The CDR3 is made up of 12 amino acids. V was pared by 6 bases and J by 5 bases, with 13 bases between. CDR3 sequence (DNA): TGCAGTGCCATAGGGGACGGGTATGGCTACACCTTC. It encodes CSAIGDGYGYTF.

This clonotype has ten or more counts. The chain couples TRBV7-2 to TRBJ2-3; a possible D gene is TRBD1 (6 bases). The germline V gene has CDR1 SGHTA and CDR2 FQGNSA. The CDR3 sequence is 15 residues long. Trimming cost V 6 bases and J 2 bases, with 15 bases left between them. The CDR3 DNA reads as TGTGCCAGCAGTAAACAGGGACGAGCCACAGATACGCAGTATTTT. Its translation is CASSKQGRATDTQYF.

The sample holds many counts of this clonotype. The J gene is TRBJ2-3, the V gene TRBV20-1; 7 positions match TRBD1. V shed 1 base and J 4 bases; nucleotides not matched to a gene: 2. Per germline, CDR1 DFQATT and CDR2 SNEGSKA (reference sequence). This CDR3 has 13 residues. CDR3 in DNA: TGCAGTGCTAGAGCTGACAGGGCAGATACGCAGTATTTT. It yields the protein CSARADRADTQYF.

This clonotype was observed a few times. The V gene is TRBV20-1, the J gene TRBJ2-7, with 7 bases aligning to TRBD2. CDR1 is DFQATT, CDR2 SNEGSKA, per germline (reference sequence). The CDR3 is made up of 14 amino acids. Losses at the gene ends were 0 bases for V and 5 bases for J; bases not matched to a gene: 7. This CDR3 reads CSARDGGGIDEQYF. The CDR3 DNA reads as TGCAGTGCTAGAGATGGCGGGGGTATCGACGAGCAGTACTTC.

The chain has TRBV7-2 and TRBJ2-3; 7 nucleotides line up with TRBD2. CDR3 length: 18 amino acids. The junction had 13 bases not matched to a gene; V was cut back by 1 base and J by 3 bases. Germline V gives CDR1 SGHTA, CDR2 FQGNSA. CDR3 nucleotide sequence: TGTGCCAGCAGCTTAGGGCCTAGCGGTTTTGGTGGGACAGATACGCAGTATTTT. This sequence encodes CASSLGPSGFGGTDTQYF. Full variable domain (remainder filled in from reference TRBV7-2 and TRBJ2-3): GAGVSQSPSNKVTEKGKDVELRCDPISGHTALYWYRQSLGQGLEFLIYFQGNSAPDKSGLPSDRFSAERTGGSVSTLTIQRTQQEDSAVYLCASSLGPSGFGGTDTQYFGPGTRLTVL.

This clonotype has only a few counts. This chain connects TRBV6-5 to TRBJ2-5; D is undetermined. Germline CDR1 and CDR2: MNHEY and SVGAGI. CDR3 size: 13 residues. Trimming shortened V by 7 bases and J by 5 bases, and 14 bases separated the two germline ends. The CDR3, as DNA: TGTGCCAGCAAAATGTCCTTCCCCGAGACCCAGTACTTC. It encodes CASKMSFPETQYF.

This chain links TRBV4-2 with TRBJ2-1; D is ambiguous. CDR3 length: 13 amino acids. Trimming removed 0 bases at V and 10 bases at J, with 10 bases between. Germline CDR1 LGHNA, CDR2 YNFKEQ. In DNA, the CDR3 is TGTGCCAGCAGCCAAGAAGACCGGTCAGAGCAGTTCTTC. Translation: CASSQEDRSEQFF.

The chain employs TRBV12-3 or TRBV12-4 and TRBJ2-7; TRBD2 might be the D (7 bases). The germline V and J ends were trimmed by 3 bases and 4 bases, with 13 bases remaining between them. The CDR3 sequence is 14 residues long. The CDR3, as DNA: TGTGCCAGCAGTTTTGCGGCGGGGGCGTACGAGCAGTACTTC. The encoded protein is CASSFAAGAYEQYF.

The CDR3, as DNA: TGCAGTGCCCCGACTAGAGGGGACACAGATACGCAGTATTTT. As protein: CSAPTRGDTDTQYF. The chain carries TRBV20-1 and TRBJ2-3; maybe TRBD2 (6 bases). Germline V lookup: CDR1 DFQATT, CDR2 SNEGSKA (reference sequence). The germline V and J ends were trimmed by 6 bases and 2 bases, with 15 bases remaining between them. The CDR3 is 14 residues long.

This clonotype has just a few counts. The rearrangement uses TRBV27 and TRBJ1-5, with D possibly being TRBD1 (6 bases). The CDR3 covers 13 residues. Looked up from germline, CDR1 is MNHEY and CDR2 is SMNVEV (reference sequence). V was cut by 5 bases and J by 6 bases, with 11 bases left in between. Here the CDR3 DNA reads TGTGCCAGCAGTACAGGGCTGGGTCAGCCCCAGCATTTT. Translating it yields CASSTGLGQPQHF.

This clonotype showed up many times. The chain couples TRBV7-2 to TRBJ2-7; TRBD1 or TRBD2 may be the D gene (6 bases each). Germline values: CDR1 SGHTA, CDR2 FQGNSA. V was clipped by 1 base and J by 7 bases, with 14 bases between them. This CDR3 has 14 amino acids. The CDR3 DNA follows: TGTGCCAGCAGCTTAGGGGGGGCGGGGTTGGAGCAGTACTTC. This translates into CASSLGGAGLEQYF.

This clonotype was seen many times. The gene calls are TRBV18 and TRBJ2-7; D remains unclear. Between the trimmed V and J ends, which lost 1 base and 0 bases, there was a span of 7 bases. Germline V gene sequence: CDR1 KGHSH, CDR2 LQKENI. This CDR3 comprises 14 residues. As DNA, the CDR3 is TGTGCCAGCTCACCACAGCGAAACTCCTACGAGCAGTACTTC. It specifies CASSPQRNSYEQYF. The whole variable domain, remainder taken from reference TRBV18 and TRBJ2-7, is NAGVMQNPRHLVRRRGQEARLRCSPMKGHSHVYWYRQLPEEGLKFMVYLQKENIIDESGMPKERFSAEFPKEGPSILRIQQVVRGDSAAYFCASSPQRNSYEQYFGPGTRLTVT.

This chain joins TRBV21-1 and TRBJ2-5; the tabulated D call, TRBD1, remains unverified against the DNA. TRBV21-1 is deemed a pseudogene. This CDR3 comprises 16 residues. The CDR3 here is CASSKEGQGACETQYF. CDR3 DNA: TGTGCCAGCAGCAAAGAAGGACAGGGGGCTTGTGAGACCCAGTACTTC.

This clonotype was detected only a few times. V gene TRBV20-1 combines with J gene TRBJ2-3; 8 bases align to TRBD1. The CDR3 totals 14 residues. The germline CDR1 and CDR2 sequences are DFQATT and SNEGSKA (reference sequence). Trimming removed 1 base from V and 5 bases from J; junction bases left unmatched: 5. The CDR3 sequence is CSARGQGAGDTQYF. CDR3 nucleotide sequence: TGCAGTGCTAGAGGGCAGGGGGCGGGAGATACGCAGTATTTT.

This clonotype was found many times. The J gene is TRBJ2-1, the V gene TRBV29-1, with D perhaps given as TRBD1 or TRBD2 (5 bases each). The CDR3 runs 12 residues. The germline V gene encodes CDR1 SQVTM and CDR2 ANQGSEA. V lost 4 bases to trimming and J lost 8 bases, with 12 bases between them. The CDR3 coding sequence is TGCAGCGTTGGGCCCGGGACCCATGAGCAGTTCTTC. Translating it yields CSVGPGTHEQFF.